This TCR beta chain was captured by sequencing in a study of OX40 agonist ivuxolimab in advanced cancers. Study-wide context: Partial responses were recorded for three patients, including one with hepatocellular carcinoma and two with cutaneous melanoma.

In germline, CDR1 is GTSNPN, CDR2 SVGIG (reference sequence). This CDR3 is built from 13 residues. V was shortened by 5 bases and J by 2 bases, with 13 bases between the two germline ends. Patients were ineligible given autoimmune disease history or systemic immunosuppression. Study-wide points: Expanded peripheral T-cell antigen specificity went undetermined. Those patients achieving a partial response at 0.1-3.0 mg/kg showed among the lowest clonal expansion.

Measured with immunoSEQ multiplex PCR; TCRdb has only the in-frame clones, and not every one. The data show some 95,000 clones, approximately 86% seen once. On this clone: Its antigen is not known.

V gene TRBV30 combines with J gene TRBJ2-7; possible D gene TRBD2, 5 bases. The source is an adult with an advanced solid tumor such as melanoma, head and neck, liver or kidney cancer. The sample in question was CD4+ or CD8+ T cells sorted from blood, obtained in a trial of the OX40 agonist ivuxolimab. The CDR3, as DNA: TGTGCCTGGGCAACGGACGGGGCCTACGAGCAGTACTTC. Residues: CAWATDGAYEQYF.